Here is one T cell receptor beta chain with its context. This sample is part of a study of blood T cell repertoires in COVID-19. Overall study: The analysed material was cDNA or gDNA that came from T cells, B-cell-depleted T cells, or PBMCs.

This CDR3 is built from 13 residues. With 1 base removed from V and 4 bases from J, the gap between germline ends came to 6 bases. The germline V gene encodes CDR1 SGHRS and CDR2 YFSETQ. TCRdb's copy holds only in-frame clones and misses some; the assay was immunoSEQ multiplex PCR. The sample yields some 490,000 clones, 70% to 90% seen once. This receptor was identified in a human donor in a cohort sampled during active COVID-19. The sequenced sample consisted of peripheral blood. The chain employs TRBV5-1 and TRBJ2-1; the D is unclear. Written as DNA, the CDR3 is TGCGCCAGCAGCTTGACCGGTTACAATGAGCAGTTCTTC. This gives the protein CASSLTGYNEQFF.